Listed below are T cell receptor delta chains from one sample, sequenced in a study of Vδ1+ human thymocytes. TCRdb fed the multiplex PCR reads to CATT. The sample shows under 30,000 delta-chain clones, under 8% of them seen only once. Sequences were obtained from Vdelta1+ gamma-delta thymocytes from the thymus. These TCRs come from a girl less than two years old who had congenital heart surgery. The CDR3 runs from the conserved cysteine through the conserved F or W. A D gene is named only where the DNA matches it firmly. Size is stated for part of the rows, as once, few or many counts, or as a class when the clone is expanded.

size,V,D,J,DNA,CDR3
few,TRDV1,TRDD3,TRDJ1,TGTGCTCTTGGGGAACTCCCCTGGGGGACCCCGTACACCGATAAACTCATCTTT,CALGELPWGTPYTDKLIF
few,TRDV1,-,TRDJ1,TGTGCTCTTGGGGGCCAACCCGGGGCCTTCCCCCCACTTCCACTCATCTTT,CALGGQPGAFPPLPLIF
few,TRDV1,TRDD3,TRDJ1,TGTGCTCTTGGGATTCCCAGGGCAGGGGGGATAATGGTGGGCGTCACCGATAAACTCATCTTT,CALGIPRAGGIMVGVTDKLIF
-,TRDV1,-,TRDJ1,TGTGCTCTTGGTCCCCAAATGCGTATGGTCCTACGTTCGTACACCGATAAACTCATCTTT,CALGPQMRMVLRSYTDKLIF
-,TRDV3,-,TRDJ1,TGTGCCTTGTCCCCGGGGAGCACCGATAAACTCATCTTT,CALSPGSTDKLIF
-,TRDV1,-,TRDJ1,TGTGCTCTTGGGGACTTTGTACACACCGATAAACTCATCTTT,CALGDFVHTDKLIF
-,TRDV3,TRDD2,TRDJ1,TGTGCCTGGCCTTCCTCATGGGTGGCCGATAAACTCATCTTT,CAWPSSWVADKLIF
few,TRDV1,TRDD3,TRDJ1,TGTGCTCTTGGGGACAGAGGCCTTCCTTTGACTGGGGGATCCGACACCGATAAACTCATCTTT,CALGDRGLPLTGGSDTDKLIF
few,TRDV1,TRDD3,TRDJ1,TGTGCTCTTGGGGAGAGAAGTATGGGGGAGCCTTACACCGATAAACTCATCTTT,CALGERSMGEPYTDKLIF
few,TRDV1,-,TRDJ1,TGTGCTCTTGGGGAACTAGAGCAGCCTTGGGCGTACACCGATAAACTCATCTTT,CALGELEQPWAYTDKLIF
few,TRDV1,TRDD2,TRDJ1,TGTGCTCTTGGGGGGGTAGACTTCCTACGAGTACTGGGTATTGGGGGTACCGATAAACTCATCTTT,CALGGVDFLRVLGIGGTDKLIF
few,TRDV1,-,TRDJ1,TGTGCTCTTGGGGAAAAGTTCCTTCCGAATCTGGGGGCCGCGTACACCGATAAACTCATCTTT,CALGEKFLPNLGAAYTDKLIF
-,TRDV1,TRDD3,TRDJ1,TGTGCTCTTGGGGAATTAAGTTCCCAGCCCCTCTACTGGGGGATACCGTACACCGATAAACTCATCTTT,CALGELSSQPLYWGIPYTDKLIF
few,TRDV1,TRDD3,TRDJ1,TGTGCTCTTGGGGAAGTGGGTTATTCCTGCTGTACTGGGGGATACCCGGGAGAGTACACCGATAAACTCATCTTT,CALGEVGYSCCTGGYPGEYTDKLIF
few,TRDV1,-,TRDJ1,TGTGCTCTTGGGGACCTCCTTCCTACCTTTTCGTACTGGGGGACCAACCAGTACACCGATAAACTCATCTTT,CALGDLLPTFSYWGTNQYTDKLIF
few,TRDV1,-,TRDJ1,TGTGCTCTTGGGGAGCGGTCCGTTTTCCTCTCCCCGTACCTCGAGAAACTCATCTTT,CALGERSVFLSPYLEKLIF
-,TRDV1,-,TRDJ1,TGTGCTCTTACAACGCTTCCGCCCTTCCCCTCAGATAGCGTTGATAAACTCATCTTT,CALTTLPPFPSDSVDKLIF
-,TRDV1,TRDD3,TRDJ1,TGTGCTCTTGGTCCCCACCCTTTCCTACGGGGAACTGGGGGACCCTCCCCGTACACCGATAAACTCATCTTT,CALGPHPFLRGTGGPSPYTDKLIF
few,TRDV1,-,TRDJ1,TGTGCTCTTGGGGAACCCCCCCTTACTCCACGGATACCTCACACCGATAAACTCATCTTT,CALGEPPLTPRIPHTDKLIF
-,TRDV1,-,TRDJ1,TGTGCTCTTGGGGAACTATCCCCACACACCGATAAACTCATCTTT,CALGELSPHTDKLIF
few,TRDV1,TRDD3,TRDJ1,TGTGCTCTTGGGGAATTAGCGGTTCAACTAGCGGACTGGGGGATACGGGATAAACTCATCTTT,CALGELAVQLADWGIRDKLIF
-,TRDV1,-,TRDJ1,TGTGCTCTTGGAAAGCGGGGGTTCGGGGACGATAAACTCATCTTT,CALGKRGFGDDKLIF
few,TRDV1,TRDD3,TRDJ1,TGTGCTCTTGGGGAGGCCCCACTTCCAGCTGGGGGACTGTACACCGATAAACTCATCTTT,CALGEAPLPAGGLYTDKLIF
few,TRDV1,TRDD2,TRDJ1,TGTGCTCTTGGGGATGGTTCCTACCTGGGCGATAAACTCATCTTT,CALGDGSYLGDKLIF
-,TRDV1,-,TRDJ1,TGTGCTCTTGGGCGGACCCAACTGGACACCGATAAACTCATCTTT,CALGRTQLDTDKLIF
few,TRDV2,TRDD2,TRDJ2,TGTGCCTGTACCGAAGGGATTTCCTACAAGAAGGTTTTAGCTTTGACAGCACAACTCTTCTTT,CACTEGISYKKVLALTAQLFF
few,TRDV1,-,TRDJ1,TGTGCTCTTGGGGAACAAGTGCCCTGTTTAAAGGATAAACTCATCTTT,CALGEQVPCLKDKLIF
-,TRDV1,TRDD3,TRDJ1,TGTGCTCTTGGGGAGAGAACCTCCCTCTGGGGGATACCCCCTGACTACACCGATAAACTCATCTTT,CALGERTSLWGIPPDYTDKLIF
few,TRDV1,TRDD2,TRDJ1,TGTGCTCTTAAGGGCCGGCCTTCCTACGGTTGGGGGCCCGGGTCGGGGGATAAACTCATCTTT,CALKGRPSYGWGPGSGDKLIF
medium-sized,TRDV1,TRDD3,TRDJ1,TGTGCTCTTGGGGATTATACTGGGGGATACCCTACCCCCCACACCGATAAACTCATCTTT,CALGDYTGGYPTPHTDKLIF
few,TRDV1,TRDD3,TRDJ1,TGTGCTCTTGGGAACGATGAGCTTCCTGGCAGAGTGGGGGATACCCCTTACACCGATAAACTCATCTTC,CALGNDELPGRVGDTPYTDKLIF
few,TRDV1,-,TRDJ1,TGTGCTCTTGGGGAACGCCTCCTTAGGGATCGTCCCACCGATAAACTCATCTTT,CALGERLLRDRPTDKLIF
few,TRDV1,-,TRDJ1,TGTGCTCTTGGGGACGGGGGGACCCATGAACTCATCTTT,CALGDGGTHELIF
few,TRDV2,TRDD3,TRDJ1,TGTGCCTGTGACACCGAAATGATCCAACTGGGGTACACCGATAAACTCATCTTT,CACDTEMIQLGYTDKLIF
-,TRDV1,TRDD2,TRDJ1,TGTGCTCTTGGGGGACTTTCCTACCGATTTGTGTCTGAGAATAAACTCATCTTT,CALGGLSYRFVSENKLIF
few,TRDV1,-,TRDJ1,TGTGCTCTTGGGGTGCCCCACTGCCGTAGGGGTATACCCGAGGACTACACCGATAAACTCATCTTT,CALGVPHCRRGIPEDYTDKLIF
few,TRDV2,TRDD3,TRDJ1,TGTGCCTGTGACACCGGTGGAGGAGGGGGATACGTCTGCAAACACACCGATAAACTCATCTTT,CACDTGGGGGYVCKHTDKLIF
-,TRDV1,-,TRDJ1,TGTGCTCTTGGGGAACTACGAATCTTAGGGGGAACGTACACCGATAAACTCATCTTT,CALGELRILGGTYTDKLIF
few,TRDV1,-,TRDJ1,TGTGCTCTTGGGGAACCATCCGTCCTACGTAGATACATCACCGATAAACTCATCTTT,CALGEPSVLRRYITDKLIF
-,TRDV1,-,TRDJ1,TGTGCTCTTGGGAAACCCCAGTACTGGGCTCAAAGGTGTAAACTCATCTTT,CALGKPQYWAQRCKLIF
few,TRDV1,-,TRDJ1,TGTGCTCTTGGGGAAGGATACACCGATAAACTCATCTTT,CALGEGYTDKLIF
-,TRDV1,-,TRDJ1,TGTGCTCTTGGGGGGCAACGAGTGACCGAACCAAATTCCACCGATAAACTCATCTTT,CALGGQRVTEPNSTDKLIF
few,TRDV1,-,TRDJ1,TGTGCTCTTGGGGACCCTTCCTTCCTAACCTGGGGGGAGCACACCGATAAACTCATCTTT,CALGDPSFLTWGEHTDKLIF
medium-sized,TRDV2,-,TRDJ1,TGTGCCTGTGGGGGTTGGAATTACACCGATAAACTCATCTTT,CACGGWNYTDKLIF
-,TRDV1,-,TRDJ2,TGTGCTCTTGGGGGATGGGGAACTGAGACAGCACAACTCTTCTTT,CALGGWGTETAQLFF
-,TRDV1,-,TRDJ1,TGTGCTCTTGGGGAACGAGATCTTTGGTCCGTACGACTTCGTATCTACACCGATAAACTCATCTTT,CALGERDLWSVRLRIYTDKLIF
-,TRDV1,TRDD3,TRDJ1,TGTGCTCTTGGGGAACCGGTCACTCCCCAGTCCCTACTGGGGGTCGGGTACACCGATAAACTCATCTTT,CALGEPVTPQSLLGVGYTDKLIF
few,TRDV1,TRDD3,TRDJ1,TGTGCTCTTGGGGAACCTTCCTCTAACGGTCTACTGGGGGATACCGATAAACTCATCTTT,CALGEPSSNGLLGDTDKLIF
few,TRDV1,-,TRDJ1,TGTGCTCTTGGGGAATTGCCCCTAGCCTATATTCCACTCCCCGGGCTCCTCCCCATGCTCGTCCATACCGATAAACTCATCTTT,CALGELPLAYIPLPGLLPMLVHTDKLIF
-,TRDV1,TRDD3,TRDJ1,TGTGCTCTTGGGGAAAACGATTCCTACTGGGGGATACGGTACACCGATAAACTCATCTTT,CALGENDSYWGIRYTDKLIF